This TCR beta chain was observed in a study of blood T cells in healthy people across ages. Using a J-beta primer mix together with a sample-barcoded 5' primer, a second PCR was run for 7 to 11 cycles. TCRdb independently ran MiXCR on the 5' RACE reads; one entry per CDR3 protein. In the table there are approximately 680,000 distinct CDR3 sequences, approximately 31% of which are singletons. The V end lost 0 bases, the J end lost 4 bases, and 12 bases lay between the germline ends. CDR1 and CDR2 from the germline V gene are LNHNV and YYDKDF (reference sequence). This CDR3 has 15 residues. Whenever a sample was processed, at least 6.5 million PBMCs were isolated. In the case of this clonotype: Its antigen is not known.

Findings and limits, study-wide: Researchers said unsorted PBMCs prevented a conclusive naive versus antigen-experienced comparison. The long-lived group displayed more naive CD4+ cells, plus higher diversity, than the aged donors did. Shifts in expanded clonotypes may have been confounded by donor CMV status, which was unknown.

The receptor was derived from a woman older than 75 in good health. The sequencing input was blood. This rearrangement joins TRBV15 to TRBJ1-1; D gene uncertain. The CDR3 DNA reads as TGTGCCACCAGCAGAGATGGGTACGGAGTCACTGAAGCTTTCTTT. This sequence encodes CATSRDGYGVTEAFF.